A few counts support the clone carrying this TCR beta chain. The data derive from a study of cytotoxic CD8 clonotypes in ibrutinib-treated CLL. Study at large: An average of about 250,000 productive templates and 94,082 productive rearrangements was obtained per sample.

The V end was cut by 4 bases, the J end by 7 bases, with 8 bases between. The CDR3 totals 11 residues. Germline V gene sequence: CDR1 SGDLS, CDR2 YYNGEE. Only in-frame clones appear in the TCRdb table, and some are missing; sequencing was by immunoSEQ multiplex PCR. The table shows more than 200,000 clones, with 60% to 75% occurring only once. This sequence originates from a human donor with chronic lymphocytic leukemia. The chain links TRBV9 to TRBJ1-2; no definite D call. The specimen was PBMCs, collected after 24 months of ibrutinib treatment. CDR3 loop: CASSTGFGYTF. The DNA of the CDR3 is TGTGCCAGCAGCACGGGTTTTGGCTACACCTTC.